One TCR beta chain is described in this entry. These data belong to a study of patients and donors after allogeneic stem cell transplantation. The V end lost 2 bases, the J end lost 1 base, and 8 bases lay between the germline ends. Germline CDR1 SQVTM, CDR2 ANQGSEA. This CDR3 is 13 amino acids long. One entry per CDR3 protein results from TCRdb running MiXCR on the RT-PCR reads. The repertoire holds about 24,000 distinct CDR3 sequences, with approximately 39% as singletons. The sequence was collected from a human donor who was either an allogeneic HSCT recipient or a stem cell or donor lymphocyte infusion donor (not recorded which). It is not recorded whose cells these are; they may come from a transplant donor. This chain uses TRBV29-1 with TRBJ1-1; D gene unclear. Specimen: blood, either unsorted or a sorted T cell fraction (not recorded which). The CDR3 DNA sequence: TGCAGCGTTGAAAGGGCATGGAACACTGAAGCTTTCTTT. Protein sequence: CSVERAWNTEAFF.